The 14 T cell receptor beta chains below come from one sample, sequenced in a study of spatial heterogeneity in lung cancer. Described time point: sample taken at primary tumor resection. Unsorted whole RNA samples from tumor, nontumor lung or frozen PBMC were sequenced. TCRdb itself ran the 5' RACE reads through MiXCR, one entry per CDR3 protein. The sample holds around 9,700 distinct CDR3 sequences; about 24% are singletons and the top ten take about a third. The sample in question was PBMCs, obtained at surgery. The receptors here all came from a female donor with early-stage non-small cell lung cancer.

By its share, this clonotype is medium-sized. The chain has TRBV18 and TRBJ2-7; 8 bases align to TRBD1. Germline trimming cut 4 bases from V and 4 bases from J; bases unmatched to any gene: 12. Germline V gene sequence: CDR1 KGHSH, CDR2 LQKENI. The CDR3 length is 16 residues. The DNA of the CDR3 is TGTGCCAGCTCACAGGGACAGGTCCTGAACTCTTACGAGCAGTACTTC. Protein sequence: CASSQGQVLNSYEQYF.

This clonotype came up many times. The CDR3 loop is CASSLAGEAYEQYF. CDR3 in DNA: TGCGCCAGCAGCTTGGCGGGGGAAGCCTACGAGCAGTACTTC. The chain carries TRBV5-1 and TRBJ2-7, with D possibly being TRBD2 (6 bases). The CDR3 sequence is 14 residues long. CDR1 and CDR2 (germline): SGHRS, YFSETQ. Trimming left V 0 bases short and J 2 bases short, with 9 bases between.

Comment on this clonotype: The junction shows a germline mismatch at one end, possibly a read error. The chain links TRBV2 to TRBJ2-6; maybe TRBD1 (5 bases). The CDR3 totals 19 residues. The germline CDR1 and CDR2 sequences are SNHLY and FYNNEI. CDR3 protein: CVSSELVGRASSGANVLTF. The CDR3 nucleotides are TGTGTCAGCAGTGAACTGGTGGGCAGGGCGAGCTCTGGGGCCAACGTCCTGACTTTC. Full variable domain (outside the CDR3, taken from reference TRBV2 and TRBJ2-6): EPEVTQTPSHQVTQMGQEVILRCVPISNHLYFYWYRQILGQKVEFLVSFYNNEISEKSEIFDDQFSVERPDGSNFTLKIRSTKLEDSAMYFCVSSELVGRASSGANVLTFGAGSRLTVL.

This rearrangement joins TRBV7-2 to TRBJ2-3, with 9 bases fitting TRBD2. The ends lost 1 base at V and 4 bases at J; junction bases unmatched: 3. This CDR3 comprises 15 residues. Looked up from germline, CDR1 is SGHTA and CDR2 is FQGNSA. Here the CDR3 DNA reads TGTGCCAGCAGCTTAGTAGCGGGAGATTCAGATACGCAGTATTTT. Translation: CASSLVAGDSDTQYF.

The rearrangement uses TRBV28 and TRBJ2-7, with 7 bases matching TRBD2. CDR1 and CDR2 (germline): MDHEN, SYDVKM. The CDR3 has 14 residues. V lost 5 bases and J lost 6; bases outside the gene matches: 10. DNA of the CDR3: TGTGCCAGCAGTCCAGCGGGACTACCGGGCGAGCAGTACTTC. It is translated as CASSPAGLPGEQYF. The variable domain in full, completed from reference TRBV28 and TRBJ2-7, reads DVKVTQSSRYLVKRTGEKVFLECVQDMDHENMFWYRQDPGLGLRLIYFSYDVKMKEKGDIPEGYSVSREKKERFSLILESASTNQTSMYLCASSPAGLPGEQYFGPGTRLTVT.

This clonotype rates as medium-sized. V and J are TRBV5-1 and TRBJ2-7; the D gene is possibly TRBD2 (6 bases). The CDR3 has 16 residues. V dropped 1 base and J dropped 2 bases, with 16 bases sitting between them. From germline, CDR1 is SGHRS and CDR2 YFSETQ. This chain's CDR3 is CASSLYGPRGTYEQYF. The CDR3 DNA reads as TGCGCCAGCAGCTTGTATGGGCCCCGCGGGACCTACGAGCAGTACTTC.

This clonotype was picked up a small number of times. V is TRBV28 and J is TRBJ1-1; weak D call: TRBD1 (6 bases). Trimming removed 6 bases at V and 7 bases at J, with 15 bases between. The CDR3 loop spans 13 amino acids. Per germline, CDR1 MDHEN and CDR2 SYDVKM. The CDR3 sequence: CASSSDRSLEAFF. CDR3 DNA: TGTGCCAGCAGCTCCGACAGGTCCCTTGAAGCTTTCTTT.

There are many counts of this clonotype. The chain recombines TRBV7-2 with TRBJ2-1; 10 bases are a match to TRBD1. Germline V CDR1 and CDR2: SGHTA, FQGNSA. The CDR3 extends over 17 amino acids. With V trimmed by 1 base and J by 7 bases, 10 bases remained unmatched. In DNA form, the CDR3 reads TGTGCCAGCAGCTTAGGGTTTTGGGGACAGGGGAGGAATGAGCAGTTCTTC. Its translation: CASSLGFWGQGRNEQFF.

The chain employs TRBV20-1 and TRBJ2-3; 10 positions match TRBD2. The germline V gene has CDR1 DFQATT and CDR2 SNEGSKA (reference sequence). The V gene end was trimmed by 2 bases and the J gene end by 2 bases; junction bases not matched to a gene: 19. The CDR3 contains 20 residues. CDR3 DNA sequence: TGCAGTGCTAGAACCATGTCGGGACTAGCGTTCTCCCTTTACACAGATACGCAGTATTTT. Its protein is CSARTMSGLAFSLYTDTQYF.

This clonotype was picked up a small number of times. This chain joins TRBV5-8 and TRBJ1-4, with 9 bases identical to TRBD1. The CDR3 runs 15 residues. Germline lookup yields CDR1 SGHTS and CDR2 YDEGEE. J gave up 8 bases and V 1 base, and 6 bases lay outside the gene matches. CDR3 in amino acids: CASSLKDRGGEKLFF. The CDR3 coding sequence is TGTGCCAGCAGCTTGAAGGACAGGGGAGGAGAAAAACTGTTTTTT.

Comment on this clonotype: A much larger clone is a single base away; this may be a read error. Since no conserved phenylalanine or tryptophan closes the CDR3, a read error is the likely cause. The chain uses TRBV6-2 or TRBV6-3 and TRBJ2-5; the D gene is possibly TRBD2 (5 bases). The CDR3 totals 15 residues. V dropped 2 bases and J dropped 6 bases, with 16 bases sitting between them. Germline V lookup: CDR1 MNHEY, CDR2 SVGEGT. CDR3 residues: CASSYEAARSKTQYS. CDR3 nucleotide sequence: TGTGCCAGCAGTTACGAAGCGGCCCGGTCGAAGACCCAGTACTCC.

This clonotype was counted many times. The J gene is TRBJ2-2, the V gene TRBV7-2, with 12 positions matching TRBD1. With V trimmed by 1 base and J by 4 bases, 4 bases remained unmatched. Germline V gene sequence: CDR1 SGHTA, CDR2 FQGNSA. The CDR3 runs 17 residues. CDR3 DNA: TGTGCCAGCAGCTTAGAGGGACAGGGGGCTTCCACCGGGGAGCTGTTTTTT. This codes for CASSLEGQGASTGELFF.

Sample share makes this clonotype medium-sized (0.01 to 0.1%). This rearrangement joins TRBV7-2 to TRBJ2-7; 8 bases agree with TRBD1. V trimming: 5 bases; J trimming: 4 bases; junction bases outside the gene matches: 16. The CDR3 sequence is 17 residues long. Germline assignment: CDR1 SGHTA and CDR2 FQGNSA. Written as DNA, the CDR3 is TGTGCCAGCAGCCCCAGAGACCTACGGACAGGGCGGTACGAGCAGTACTTC. Protein product: CASSPRDLRTGRYEQYF.

This rearrangement joins TRBV23-1 to TRBJ1-1; 7 bases are a match to TRBD1. TRBV23-1 is an open reading frame whose function is uncertain. V was clipped by 3 bases and J by 1 base; unmatched bases: 5. There are 15 residues in the CDR3. CDR3 sequence (DNA): TGCGCCAGCAGTCAGCCGGACAGGAGGAACACTGAAGCTTTCTTT. Amino acids: CASSQPDRRNTEAFF.